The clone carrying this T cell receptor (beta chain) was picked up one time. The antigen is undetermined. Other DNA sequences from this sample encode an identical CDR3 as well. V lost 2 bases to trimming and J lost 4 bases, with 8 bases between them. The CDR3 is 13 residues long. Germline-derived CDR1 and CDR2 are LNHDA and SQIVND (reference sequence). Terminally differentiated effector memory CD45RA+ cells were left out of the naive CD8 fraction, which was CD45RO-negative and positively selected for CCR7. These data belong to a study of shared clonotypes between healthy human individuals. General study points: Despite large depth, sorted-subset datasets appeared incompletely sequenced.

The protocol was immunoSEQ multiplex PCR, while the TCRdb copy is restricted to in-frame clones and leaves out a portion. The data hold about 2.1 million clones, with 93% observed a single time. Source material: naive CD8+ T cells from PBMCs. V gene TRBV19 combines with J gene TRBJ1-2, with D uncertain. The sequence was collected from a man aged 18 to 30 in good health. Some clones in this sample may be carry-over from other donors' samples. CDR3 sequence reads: CASSIRPGYGYTF. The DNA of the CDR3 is TGTGCCAGTAGTATACGTCCGGGCTATGGCTACACCTTC.